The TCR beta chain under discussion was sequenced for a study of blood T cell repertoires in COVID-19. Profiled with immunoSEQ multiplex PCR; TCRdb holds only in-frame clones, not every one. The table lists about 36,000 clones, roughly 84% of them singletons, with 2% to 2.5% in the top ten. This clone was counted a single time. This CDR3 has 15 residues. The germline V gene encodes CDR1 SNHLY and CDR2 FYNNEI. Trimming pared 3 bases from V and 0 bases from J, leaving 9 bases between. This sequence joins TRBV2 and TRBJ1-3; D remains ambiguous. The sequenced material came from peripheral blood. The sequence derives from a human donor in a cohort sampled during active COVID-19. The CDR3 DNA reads TGTGCCAGCAGTGAGGTCAGATACTCTGGAAACACCATATATTTT. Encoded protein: CASSEVRYSGNTIYF.